This TCR beta chain emerged from a study of blood T cell repertoires in COVID-19. About the study: Whether acute or convalescent, the COVID-19 samples came from the United States, Italy and Spain. Nucleic acid was either cDNA or gDNA, and it came from T cells, B-cell-depleted T cells, or PBMCs.

As processed by the authors: Reference gene primer amplification yielded estimated nucleated cell counts. Clones were sequenced by immunoSEQ multiplex PCR, and TCRdb holds only the in-frame ones, with some missing. The V and J calls and clone size were taken over from that table, and D and trimming were inferred from the DNA. The repertoire holds about 83,000 clones, with 80% to 90% as singletons. The trim removed 4 bases at V and 5 bases at J, leaving 3 bases unmatched. The length of the CDR3 is 13 residues. Germline loops: CDR1 SGDLS, CDR2 YYNGEE. Specimen: peripheral blood. This chain links TRBV9 with TRBJ1-5; 7 positions agree with TRBD1. The sequence came from a human donor in a cohort sampled during active COVID-19. As DNA, the CDR3 is TGTGCCAGCAGCCGGGACAGCGATCAGCCCCAGCATTTT. Residues: CASSRDSDQPQHF. Complete variable domain (other parts from reference TRBV9 and TRBJ1-5): DSGVTQTPKHLITATGQRVTLRCSPRSGDLSVYWYQQSLDQGLQFLIQYYNGEERAKGNILERFSAQQFPDLHSELNLSSLELGDSALYFCASSRDSDQPQHFGDGTRLSIL.